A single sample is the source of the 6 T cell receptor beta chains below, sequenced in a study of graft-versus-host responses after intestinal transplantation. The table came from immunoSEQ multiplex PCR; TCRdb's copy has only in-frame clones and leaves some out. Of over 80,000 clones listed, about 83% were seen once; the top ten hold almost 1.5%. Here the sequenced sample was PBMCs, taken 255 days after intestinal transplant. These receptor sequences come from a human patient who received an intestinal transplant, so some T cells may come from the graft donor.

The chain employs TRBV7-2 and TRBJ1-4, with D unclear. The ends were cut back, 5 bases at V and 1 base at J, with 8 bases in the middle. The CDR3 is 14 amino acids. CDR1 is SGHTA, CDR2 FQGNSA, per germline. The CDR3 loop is CASSEGITNEKLFF. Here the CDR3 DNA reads TGTGCCAGCAGCGAGGGCATAACTAATGAAAAACTGTTTTTT.

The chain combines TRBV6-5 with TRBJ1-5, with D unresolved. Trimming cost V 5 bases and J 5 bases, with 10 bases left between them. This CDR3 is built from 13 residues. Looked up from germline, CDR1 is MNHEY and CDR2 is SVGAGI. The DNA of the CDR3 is TGTGCCAGCAGTATCCGCCCCTATCAGCCCCAGCATTTT. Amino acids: CASSIRPYQPQHF.

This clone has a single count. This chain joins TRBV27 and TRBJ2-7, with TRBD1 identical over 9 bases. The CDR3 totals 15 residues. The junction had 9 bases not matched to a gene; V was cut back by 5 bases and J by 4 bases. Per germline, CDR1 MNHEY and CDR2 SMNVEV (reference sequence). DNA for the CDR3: TGTGCCAGCAGTCGAGGGACAGGGTTTGGTTACGAGCAGTACGTC. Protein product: CASSRGTGFGYEQYV.

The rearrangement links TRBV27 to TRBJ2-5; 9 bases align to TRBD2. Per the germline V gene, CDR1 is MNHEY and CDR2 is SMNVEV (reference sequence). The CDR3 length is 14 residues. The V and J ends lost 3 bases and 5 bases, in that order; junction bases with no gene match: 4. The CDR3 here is CASSLAGGRETQYF. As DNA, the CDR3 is TGTGCCAGCAGTTTGGCGGGGGGGCGGGAGACCCAGTACTTC.

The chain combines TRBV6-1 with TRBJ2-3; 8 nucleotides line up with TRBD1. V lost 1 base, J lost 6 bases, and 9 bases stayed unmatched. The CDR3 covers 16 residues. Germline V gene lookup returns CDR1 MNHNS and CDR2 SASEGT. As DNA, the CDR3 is TGTGCCAGCAGTGAAGAGGGGACAGGATCATGGGATACGCAGTATTTT. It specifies CASSEEGTGSWDTQYF.

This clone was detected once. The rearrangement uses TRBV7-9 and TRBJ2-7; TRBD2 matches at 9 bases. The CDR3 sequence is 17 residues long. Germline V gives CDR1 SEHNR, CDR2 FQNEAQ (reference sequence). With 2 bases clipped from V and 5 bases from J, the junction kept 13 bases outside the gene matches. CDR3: CASSLRIERTSEDEQYF. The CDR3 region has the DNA TGTGCCAGCAGCTTAAGGATCGAACGGACTAGCGAAGACGAGCAGTACTTC.